Below, one TCR beta chain is given with its context. Its antigen remains unknown. In TCRdb, the 5' RACE reads were re-called with MiXCR into one record per CDR3 protein. The sample has 7,500 to 10,000 distinct CDR3 sequences; roughly 66% are singletons. Memory CD4+ cells were defined as CD4+CD45RO+CD25-. Study-wide results and limits: Tumor memory CD4+ T cell TCR gene usage was found to cluster with blood and lymph node memory CD4+ cells and with lymph node naive CD4+ cells.

Looked up from germline, CDR1 is DFQATT and CDR2 is SNEGSKA (reference sequence). With 6 bases removed from V and 0 bases from J, the gap between germline ends came to 18 bases. CDR3 length: 15 amino acids. The chain uses TRBV20-1 and TRBJ2-7; D tentatively fits TRBD1 or TRBD2 (5 bases each). The sequence was obtained from a female donor with breast cancer. Sequencing used tumor-infiltrating memory CD4+ T cells sorted from the breast tumor. Noted subset: memory CD4+ T cells, CD4+CD45RO+CD25-. CDR3 sequence: CSALDARESSYEQYF. DNA for the CDR3: TGCAGTGCCTTAGACGCCAGGGAGAGCTCCTACGAGCAGTACTTC.